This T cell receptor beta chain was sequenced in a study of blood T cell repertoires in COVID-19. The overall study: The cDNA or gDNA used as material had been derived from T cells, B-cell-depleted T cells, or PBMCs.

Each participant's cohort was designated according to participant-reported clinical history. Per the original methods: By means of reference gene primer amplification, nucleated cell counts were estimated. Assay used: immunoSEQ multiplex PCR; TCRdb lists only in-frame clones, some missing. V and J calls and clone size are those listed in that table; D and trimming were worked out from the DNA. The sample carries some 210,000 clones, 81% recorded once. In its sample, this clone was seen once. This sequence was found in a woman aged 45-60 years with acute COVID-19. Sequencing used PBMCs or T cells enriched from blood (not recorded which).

The CDR3 DNA sequence: TGTGCCAGTAGTCAAAGACGGGATTATCAGCCCCAGCATTTT. Translated, it gives CASSQRRDYQPQHF. This rearrangement joins TRBV19 to TRBJ1-5; D unresolved. With 5 bases removed from V and 5 bases from J, the gap between germline ends came to 13 bases. Germline lookup yields CDR1 LNHDA and CDR2 SQIVND (reference sequence). This CDR3 comprises 14 residues.